Listed here is a single T cell receptor beta chain. No antigen is known for it. The source of the sample is a study of T cell responses to AZD1222 COVID-19 vaccine. Regarding the study as a whole: Two doses of AZD1222 preceded a rise in Spike-specific TCR breadth and depth. Regions 160-218 and 743-854 dominated among vaccine-associated CD4 TCRs spanning spike. Seropositive status at baseline applied to only five or six AZD1222 recipients. Reports indicate that nearly half of spike-specific TCRs are directed at unmutated variant regions.

The CDR3 consists of 13 residues. Germline CDR1 LGHNA, CDR2 YSLEER. Trimming left V 0 bases short and J 7 bases short, with 9 bases between. Method: immunoSEQ multiplex PCR; TCRdb's copy keeps in-frame clones and lacks some. The sample contains roughly 26,000 clones, 88% of which appear only once. This rearrangement joins TRBV4-3 to TRBJ1-1; TRBD1 might be the D (6 bases). The TCR was taken from an adult who received the AZD1222 COVID-19 vaccine. The sequencing here drew on peripheral blood, taken 28 days after the second AZD1222 dose. CDR3 nucleotides: TGCGCCAGCAGCCAAGATTTCAGGGGTGAAGCTTTCTTT. Protein: CASSQDFRGEAFF.